These 10 T cell receptor beta chains share one sample of origin, sequenced in a study of CD8+CD57+ T cells in acquired aplastic anemia. Previously, flow cytometry had revealed CD8+CD57+ cell expansion in the patients chosen for sequencing. CDR3 and TCR beta VDJ profiling relied on genomic DNA as the template. MiXCR, run by TCRdb on the reads, gives a single entry per CDR3 protein. The table has some 200,000 distinct CDR3 sequences, around half seen once. The sequenced sample was sorted CD4+, CD8+, or CD8+CD57+ T cells (not recorded which) from PBMCs. The receptor source for this set is a human donor with aplastic anemia.

This chain uses TRBV20-1 with TRBJ1-3, with D maybe TRBD1 (5 bases). The germline V gene has CDR1 DFQATT and CDR2 SNEGSKA (reference sequence). CDR3 length: 16 amino acids. Trimming removed 0 bases at V and 3 bases at J, with 15 bases between. The CDR3: CSARDKGRGLGNTIYF. CDR3 sequence (DNA): TGCAGTGCTAGAGATAAGGGACGAGGGCTTGGAAACACCATATATTTT.

In this sample, this clonotype turned up once. The chain recombines TRBV19 with TRBJ2-1; 16 bases match TRBD2. J lost 7 bases, V lost 7 bases, and 4 bases had no gene match. The germline CDR1 and CDR2 sequences are LNHDA and SQIVND (reference sequence). This CDR3 region has 15 residues. CDR3 DNA sequence: TGTGCCAGTAAGGGACTAGCGGGAGGGAGTAATGAGCAGTTCTTC. Its protein is CASKGLAGGSNEQFF.

This clonotype was seen many times. J is TRBJ2-2 and V is TRBV5-1, with a possible D match to TRBD1 (6 bases). This CDR3 comprises 16 residues. The germline V gene encodes CDR1 SGHRS and CDR2 YFSETQ. Deletions cut 0 bases from V and 4 bases from J, with 13 bases between. CDR3 sequence: CASSLGQVRGTGELFF. Written as DNA, the CDR3 is TGCGCCAGCAGCTTGGGACAGGTTCGGGGCACCGGGGAGCTGTTTTTT.

This clonotype was seen more than once but under ten times. The chain employs TRBV27 and TRBJ2-5; D might be TRBD1 or TRBD2, each matching 5 bases. Germline CDR1 reads MNHEY; CDR2 reads SMNVEV (reference sequence). Trimming cost V 3 bases and J 5 bases, with 16 bases left between them. This CDR3 is built from 15 residues. DNA for the CDR3: TGTGCCAGCAGTTTTGTGGGAATGGGGGTGGAGACCCAGTACTTC. It translates to CASSFVGMGVETQYF.

This clonotype was observed a few times. The CDR3 loop reads CASSGMTSGYNEQFF. The CDR3, as DNA: TGTGCCAGCAGTGGCATGACTAGCGGTTACAATGAGCAGTTCTTC. V gene TRBV2 combines with J gene TRBJ2-1; 9 nucleotides line up with TRBD2. The length of the CDR3 is 15 residues. Germline trimming cut 4 bases from V and 4 bases from J; bases unmatched to any gene: 5. Germline-derived CDR1 and CDR2 are SNHLY and FYNNEI.

In regard to this clonotype: The junction and the germline gene differ at one end; a read error may be behind it. The genes are TRBV2 and TRBJ1-5; D is undetermined. This CDR3 has 14 amino acids. Germline CDR1 is SNHLY and CDR2 is FYNNEI. CDR3 residues: CASSARDGPQPLHF. For the CDR3, the DNA is TGTGCCAGCAGTGCTAGAGATGGGCCTCAGCCCCTGCATTTT.

This clonotype was observed at least ten times. This chain uses TRBV19 with TRBJ2-7, with 8 bases that match TRBD1. Trimming took 4 bases from V and 2 from J; bases not matched to a gene: 4. The CDR3 is made up of 14 amino acids. CDR1 is LNHDA, CDR2 SQIVND, per germline (reference sequence). The CDR3 region has the DNA TGTGCCAGTAGTAATACAGGGGGAACCTACGAGCAGTACTTC. Its protein is CASSNTGGTYEQYF.

This clonotype was seen a handful of times. The CDR3 sequence is CASSPPRDTEAFF. The CDR3 region has the DNA TGTGCCAGCAGTCCGCCCCGGGACACTGAAGCTTTCTTT. The V call is TRBV28, the J call TRBJ1-1, with D unclear. CDR3 length: 13 amino acids. Germline V gene data show CDR1 as MDHEN and CDR2 as SYDVKM. V lost 5 bases and J lost 3, with 10 bases in between.

The chain combines TRBV15 with TRBJ2-7; D ambiguous. Germline assignment: CDR1 LNHNV and CDR2 YYDKDF (reference sequence). V was pared by 0 bases and J by 4 bases, with 13 bases between. The length of the CDR3 is 15 residues. Here the CDR3 DNA reads TGTGCCACCAGCAGAGATGCGGCGGATACTTACGAGCAGTACTTC. Protein sequence: CATSRDAADTYEQYF.

The J gene is TRBJ2-1, the V gene TRBV19; 10 nucleotides align to TRBD1. V shed 10 bases, J shed 4 bases, and the junction held 13 bases outside the gene matches. This CDR3 has 16 residues. CDR1 and CDR2 from the germline V gene are LNHDA and SQIVND (reference sequence). Here the CDR3 DNA reads TGTGCCACTAACGACAGGGGGCCCGGGTCGTACAATGAGCAGTTCTTC. Encoded protein: CATNDRGPGSYNEQFF.